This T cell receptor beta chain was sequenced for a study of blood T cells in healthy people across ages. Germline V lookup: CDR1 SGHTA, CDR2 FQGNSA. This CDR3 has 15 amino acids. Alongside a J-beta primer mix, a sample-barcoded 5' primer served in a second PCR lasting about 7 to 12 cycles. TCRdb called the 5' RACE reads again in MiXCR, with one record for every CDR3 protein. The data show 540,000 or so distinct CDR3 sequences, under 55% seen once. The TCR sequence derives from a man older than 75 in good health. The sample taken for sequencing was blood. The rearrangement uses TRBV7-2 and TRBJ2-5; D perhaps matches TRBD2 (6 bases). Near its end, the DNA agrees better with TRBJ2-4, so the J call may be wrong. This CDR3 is CASSNAGTLAGIQYF. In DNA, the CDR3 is TGTGCCAGCAGCAACGCCGGGACTCTCGCGGGCATTCAGTACTTC.